This T cell receptor (beta chain) was obtained from a study of tumor and adjacent non-tumor tissue in lung cancer. The CDR3 spans 12 residues. CDR1 is MGHRA and CDR2 is YSYEKL in the germline V gene. Three rounds of nested PCR, following a modified ARM-PCR protocol, produced the TCRbeta library. TCRdb fed the multiplex PCR reads into MiXCR, producing one record per CDR3 protein. The data show 98,000 or so distinct CDR3 sequences, more than 80% seen once. A note on this clonotype: At one end the junction does not follow the germline gene, possibly because of a read error.

The template was RNA from unsorted bulk tissue. The normal lung tissue was taken more than 3 cm from the tumor edge. V and J are TRBV4-1 and TRBJ1-2; D not certain. The sequenced material came from distant non-tumor lung tissue. This sequence originates from a man aged 55-75 years with small cell lung cancer. Written as DNA, the CDR3 is TGTACCAGCAGCCAACCTGATTATGGCTACACCTTC. Its translation: CTSSQPDYGYTF.